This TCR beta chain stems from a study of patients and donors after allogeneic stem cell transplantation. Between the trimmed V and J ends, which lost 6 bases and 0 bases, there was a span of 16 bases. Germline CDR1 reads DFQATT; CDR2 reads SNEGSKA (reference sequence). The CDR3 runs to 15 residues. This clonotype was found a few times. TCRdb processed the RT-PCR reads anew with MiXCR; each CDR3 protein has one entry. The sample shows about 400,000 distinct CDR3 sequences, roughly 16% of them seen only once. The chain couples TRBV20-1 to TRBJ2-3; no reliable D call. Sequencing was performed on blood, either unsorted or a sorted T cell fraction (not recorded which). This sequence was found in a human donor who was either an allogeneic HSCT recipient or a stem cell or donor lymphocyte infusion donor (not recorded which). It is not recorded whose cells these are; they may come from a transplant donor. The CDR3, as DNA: TGCAGTGCGCCCTCCCCCTGGATGAGCACAGATACGCAGTATTTT. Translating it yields CSAPSPWMSTDTQYF.